The 28 T cell receptor beta chains below all came from one sample that was sequenced in a study of blood T cell repertoires in COVID-19. Some clones are missing from TCRdb's copy, which holds only in-frame ones; the method was immunoSEQ multiplex PCR. Among approximately 88,000 clones listed, about 80% were seen once. Sequences were obtained from peripheral blood. Source of these receptors: a human donor in a cohort sampled during active COVID-19.

The rearrangement joins TRBV25-1 to TRBJ1-2; D possibly corresponds to TRBD1 (5 bases). The CDR3 spans 11 residues. The germline gives CDR1 MGHDK, CDR2 SYGVNS. V lost 6 bases, J lost 6 bases, and 8 bases lay in between. CDR3 bases: TGTGCCAGCAGCCCAGGGCATGGCTACACCTTC. Translation: CASSPGHGYTF.

The chain joins TRBV6-5 to TRBJ2-5; D uncertain. This CDR3 has 13 amino acids. Germline V gene data show CDR1 as MNHEY and CDR2 as SVGAGI. The germline V and J ends were trimmed by 4 bases and 3 bases, with 9 bases remaining between them. This chain's CDR3 is CASSSIQEETQYF. DNA for the CDR3: TGTGCCAGCAGTTCCATTCAGGAAGAGACCCAGTACTTC.

The gene calls are TRBV18 and TRBJ2-5, with 8 positions matching TRBD1. In germline, CDR1 is KGHSH, CDR2 LQKENI. The CDR3 sequence is 16 residues long. J was trimmed by 5 bases and V by 3 bases; bases with no gene match: 11. This CDR3 reads CASSPRGQGVAETQYF. The CDR3 coding sequence is TGTGCCAGCTCACCTCGCGGACAGGGCGTTGCTGAGACCCAGTACTTC.

A few counts support this clone. This chain connects TRBV28 to TRBJ1-3; 10 bases agree with TRBD1. Germline CDR1 and CDR2: MDHEN and SYDVKM. V shed 0 bases and J 2 bases; nucleotides not matched to a gene: 1. CDR3 length: 16 amino acids. The CDR3 loop is CASSLWGQGTGNTIYF. CDR3 coding DNA: TGTGCCAGCAGTTTATGGGGACAGGGGACTGGAAACACCATATATTTT.

This clone was seen once. This CDR3 reads CASSLPTTGNSNTEAFF. In nucleotides, the CDR3 is TGTGCCAGCAGTTTACCGACAACGGGAAACTCGAACACTGAAGCTTTCTTT. The V call is TRBV28, the J call TRBJ1-1, with D hard to call. V lost 2 bases to trimming and J lost 1 base, with 17 bases between them. The CDR3 length is 17 residues. Germline CDR1 MDHEN, CDR2 SYDVKM.

The chain links TRBV2 to TRBJ2-5, with 15 bases fitting TRBD2. The CDR3 covers 16 residues. Germline V gives CDR1 SNHLY, CDR2 FYNNEI. The V gene end was trimmed by 3 bases and the J gene end by 4 bases; junction bases not matched to a gene: 3. As DNA, the CDR3 is TGTGCCAGCAGTGAGTGGACTAGCGGGAGGGGAGAGACCCAGTACTTC. It codes for CASSEWTSGRGETQYF.

The chain employs TRBV16 and TRBJ1-2; 10 nucleotides match TRBD1. Germline assignment: CDR1 KGHSY and CDR2 FQNENV. Trimming at V came to 3 bases and at J to 1 base, leaving 5 bases not matched to a gene. This CDR3 has 16 residues. The CDR3 sequence: CASSHTGTGVNYGYTF. CDR3 in DNA: TGTGCCAGCAGCCATACCGGGACAGGGGTTAACTATGGCTACACCTTC.

This clone was seen a single time. V and J are TRBV7-2 and TRBJ2-1, with TRBD2 matching over 13 bases. CDR1 is SGHTA and CDR2 is FQGNSA in the germline V gene. The CDR3 is made up of 16 amino acids. V was pared by 1 base and J by 8 bases, with 5 bases of the junction left unmatched. Written as DNA, the CDR3 is TGTGCCAGCAGCTTAGAGGGGACTAGCGGGATACATGAGCAGTTCTTC. Translating gives CASSLEGTSGIHEQFF.

The table lists this clone with a few counts. The CDR3 loop reads CASSRDSPDTQYF. CDR3 nucleotides: TGTGCCAGCAGCCGGGACAGCCCAGATACGCAGTATTTT. This rearrangement joins TRBV27 to TRBJ2-3, with 7 bases aligning to TRBD1. The CDR3 contains 13 residues. V dropped 6 bases and J dropped 4; count of bases not matched to a gene: 4. The V gene's germline CDR1 is MNHEY and CDR2 SMNVEV (reference sequence).

The sample holds a few counts of this clone. The chain couples TRBV28 to TRBJ2-5; D gene uncertain. The CDR3 is 16 amino acids. Germline V gives CDR1 MDHEN, CDR2 SYDVKM. Trimming removed 6 bases from V and 0 bases from J, with 17 bases in between. In DNA form, the CDR3 reads TGTGCCAGCAGCCCCGCTAGAGACGCCAACCAAGAGACCCAGTACTTC. Protein product: CASSPARDANQETQYF. Filled out from reference TRBV28 and TRBJ2-5, the complete variable domain reads DVKVTQSSRYLVKRTGEKVFLECVQDMDHENMFWYRQDPGLGLRLIYFSYDVKMKEKGDIPEGYSVSREKKERFSLILESASTNQTSMYLCASSPARDANQETQYFGPGTRLLVL.

This chain uses TRBV5-6 with TRBJ2-7; D not resolved. The CDR3 length is 16 residues. The germline V and J ends were trimmed by 0 bases and 0 bases, with 13 bases remaining between them. In germline, CDR1 is SGHDT, CDR2 YYEEEE. This chain's CDR3 is CASSLDWARTSYEQYF. DNA of the CDR3: TGTGCCAGCAGCTTGGATTGGGCCCGAACCTCCTACGAGCAGTACTTC.

This chain connects TRBV18 to TRBJ2-3, with TRBD2 as a possible D gene (6 bases). The V gene lost 7 bases and the J gene lost 0 bases, with 11 bases spanning the gap. The CDR3 has 14 amino acids. Germline V gives CDR1 KGHSH, CDR2 LQKENI. Written as DNA, the CDR3 is TGTGCCAGCTTGGGGACTGGCAGCACAGATACGCAGTATTTT. Translation: CASLGTGSTDTQYF.

This rearrangement joins TRBV10-2 to TRBJ2-7; TRBD2 agrees at 13 bases. This CDR3 region has 17 residues. Germline V gene sequence: CDR1 WSHSY, CDR2 SAAADI. Trimming at V came to 6 bases and at J to 2 bases, leaving 10 bases not matched to a gene. CDR3 in amino acids: CASSLLAGGRGAYEQYF. DNA for the CDR3: TGCGCCAGCAGCTTACTAGCGGGAGGGCGAGGCGCCTACGAGCAGTACTTC.

This chain links TRBV4-2 with TRBJ2-1; D gene uncertain. The CDR3 is 16 residues long. CDR1 LGHNA and CDR2 YNFKEQ come from the germline V gene. V gave up 7 bases and J gave up 0 bases, with 16 bases separating them. The CDR3 loop reads CASNQPGLRSYNEQFF. The CDR3 bases are TGTGCCAGCAATCAACCTGGGCTCCGCTCCTACAATGAGCAGTTCTTC.

The chain combines TRBV11-2 with TRBJ2-7; 7 bases are shared with TRBD1. Germline lookup yields CDR1 SGHAT and CDR2 FQNNGV. The CDR3 totals 15 residues. The V and J ends lost 5 bases and 6 bases, in that order; junction bases with no gene match: 13. CDR3 nucleotides: TGTGCCAGCAGCCCAGGACAGGTCCTCCTCTCCGAGCAGTACTTC. This encodes CASSPGQVLLSEQYF.

This rearrangement joins TRBV19 to TRBJ1-1; 7 nucleotides match TRBD1. Germline assignment: CDR1 LNHDA and CDR2 SQIVND (reference sequence). V dropped 6 bases and J dropped 4; count of bases not matched to a gene: 8. The CDR3 has 14 amino acids. The CDR3 bases are TGTGCCAGTAGGGCCGCTGGGACAGCCACTGAAGCTTTCTTT. It is translated as CASRAAGTATEAFF.

Here the CDR3 DNA reads TGTGCCAGCAGCGGAGACACCGGGGAGCTGTTTTTT. The encoded protein is CASSGDTGELFF. V is TRBV9 and J is TRBJ2-2; no firm D call. The germline V gene encodes CDR1 SGDLS and CDR2 YYNGEE. This CDR3 is 12 amino acids long. V was cut by 3 bases and J by 3 bases, with 3 bases left in between. Looking up the rest from reference TRBV9 and TRBJ2-2 gives the full variable domain: DSGVTQTPKHLITATGQRVTLRCSPRSGDLSVYWYQQSLDQGLQFLIQYYNGEERAKGNILERFSAQQFPDLHSELNLSSLELGDSALYFCASSGDTGELFFGEGSRLTVL.

This clone was observed many times. The chain couples TRBV11-2 to TRBJ1-1; no clear D. Germline values: CDR1 SGHAT, CDR2 FQNNGV. The CDR3 consists of 15 residues. The V end lost 6 bases, the J end lost 2 bases, and 16 bases lay between the germline ends. Written as DNA, the CDR3 is TGTGCCAGCAGTACGGGAGGAAAATTAAACACTGAAGCTTTCTTT. As protein: CASSTGGKLNTEAFF.

The rearrangement links TRBV7-9 to TRBJ2-3; a weak D match, TRBD1 (6 bases). The germline V gene encodes CDR1 SEHNR and CDR2 FQNEAQ (reference sequence). V was trimmed by 1 base and J by 4 bases, leaving 12 bases between them. This CDR3 comprises 15 residues. CDR3 residues: CASSLVGRGSDTQYF. In DNA, the CDR3 is TGTGCCAGCAGCTTAGTCGGCAGGGGTTCAGATACGCAGTATTTT.

The gene calls are TRBV5-5 and TRBJ1-6; D is unclear. This CDR3 is built from 14 residues. Germline V gene sequence: CDR1 SGHKS, CDR2 YYEKEE (reference sequence). V lost 0 bases and J 7 bases, leaving 8 bases between the germline ends. The CDR3 region has the DNA TGTGCCAGCAGCTTGGTGCCAGGCAATTCACCCCTCCACTTT. Translated: CASSLVPGNSPLHF.

This chain uses TRBV5-4 with TRBJ2-7; the match to TRBD1 covers 8 bases. The CDR3 is made up of 14 amino acids. The V segment lost 2 bases and the J segment 2 bases; nucleotides outside the gene matches: 3. Germline CDR1 and CDR2: SGHNT and YYREEE (reference sequence). Here the CDR3 reads CASSFGDRTYEQYF. DNA of the CDR3: TGTGCCAGCAGCTTCGGGGACAGGACCTACGAGCAGTACTTC.

The chain employs TRBV28 and TRBJ2-7, with D uncertain. Deletions cut 6 bases from V and 4 bases from J, with 13 bases between. The CDR3 loop spans 13 amino acids. CDR1 is MDHEN and CDR2 is SYDVKM in the germline V gene. The CDR3 region is CASRPTRPYEQYF. Here the CDR3 DNA reads TGTGCCAGCAGGCCGACTCGACCATACGAGCAGTACTTC.

The chain has TRBV28 and TRBJ2-7; the match to TRBD1 covers 9 bases. The length of the CDR3 is 15 residues. V lost 5 bases and J lost 4; bases outside the gene matches: 9. Germline V gene data show CDR1 as MDHEN and CDR2 as SYDVKM. The CDR3: CASSGPGQGFYEQYF. The CDR3 DNA reads as TGTGCCAGCAGTGGTCCGGGACAGGGATTTTACGAGCAGTACTTC.

This clone was seen once. V and J are TRBV28 and TRBJ2-1, with 8 bases aligning to TRBD1. Germline V gives CDR1 MDHEN, CDR2 SYDVKM. V gave up 8 bases and J gave up 4 bases; unmatched junction bases: 13. This CDR3 spans 16 amino acids. This CDR3 is CASRSLSGGQYNEQFF. CDR3 nucleotides: TGTGCCAGCCGCTCTCTTTCAGGGGGCCAGTACAATGAGCAGTTCTTC.

V is TRBV28 and J is TRBJ2-1; D is unresolved. Trimming removed 3 bases at V and 4 bases at J, with 4 bases between. Per germline, CDR1 MDHEN and CDR2 SYDVKM. The CDR3 consists of 12 residues. The CDR3 spells CASSLQYNEQFF. The CDR3 DNA reads as TGTGCCAGCAGTTTGCAGTACAATGAGCAGTTCTTC.

The CDR3 loop reads CAWNPGTGPGEQYF. The CDR3 nucleotides read TGTGCCTGGAACCCCGGGACAGGGCCCGGCGAGCAGTACTTC. This rearrangement joins TRBV30 to TRBJ2-7; 9 bases map to TRBD1. V gave up 4 bases and J gave up 6 bases; unmatched junction bases: 10. Germline lookup yields CDR1 GTSNPN and CDR2 SVGIG (reference sequence). The CDR3 has 14 amino acids.

The chain joins TRBV27 to TRBJ2-5; D is possibly TRBD1 (5 bases). Germline values: CDR1 MNHEY, CDR2 SMNVEV (reference sequence). The CDR3 spans 13 residues. V dropped 6 bases and J dropped 5 bases, with 13 bases sitting between them. Here the CDR3 reads CASSHRFRETQYF. DNA for the CDR3: TGTGCCAGCAGCCACAGGTTTAGGGAGACCCAGTACTTC.

The V and J genes are TRBV10-3 and TRBJ1-3; D gene ambiguous. The germline gives CDR1 ENHRY, CDR2 SYGVKD. V was clipped by 11 bases and J by 4 bases, with 18 bases between them. The CDR3 has 14 residues. The CDR3 spells CAPRHSTRGNTIYF. The CDR3 bases are TGTGCCCCCCGGCACTCGACCAGGGGAAACACCATATATTTT.